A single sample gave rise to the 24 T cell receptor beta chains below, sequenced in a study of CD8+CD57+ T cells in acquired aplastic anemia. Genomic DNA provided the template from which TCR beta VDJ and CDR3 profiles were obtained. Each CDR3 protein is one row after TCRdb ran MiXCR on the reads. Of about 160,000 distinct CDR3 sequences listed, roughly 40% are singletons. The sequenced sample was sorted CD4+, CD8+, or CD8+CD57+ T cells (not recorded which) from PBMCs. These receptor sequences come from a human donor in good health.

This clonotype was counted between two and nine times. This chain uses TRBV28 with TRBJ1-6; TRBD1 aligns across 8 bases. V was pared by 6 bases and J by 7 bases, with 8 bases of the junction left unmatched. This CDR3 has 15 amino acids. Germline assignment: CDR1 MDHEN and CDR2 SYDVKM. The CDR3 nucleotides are TGTGCCAGCAGGTCACCGACAGGGGACAATTCACCCCTCCACTTT. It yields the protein CASRSPTGDNSPLHF.

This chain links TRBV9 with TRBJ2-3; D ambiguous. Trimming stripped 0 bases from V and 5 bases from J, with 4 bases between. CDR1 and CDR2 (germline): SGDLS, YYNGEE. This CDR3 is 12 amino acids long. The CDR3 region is CASSVVGDTQYF. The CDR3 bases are TGTGCCAGCAGCGTAGTTGGAGATACGCAGTATTTT.

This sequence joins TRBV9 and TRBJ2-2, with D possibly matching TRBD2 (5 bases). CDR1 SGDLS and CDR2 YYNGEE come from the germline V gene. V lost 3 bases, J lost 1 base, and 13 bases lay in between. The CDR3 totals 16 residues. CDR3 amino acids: CASSEVARGNTGELFF. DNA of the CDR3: TGTGCCAGCAGCGAAGTGGCACGGGGGAACACCGGGGAGCTGTTTTTT.

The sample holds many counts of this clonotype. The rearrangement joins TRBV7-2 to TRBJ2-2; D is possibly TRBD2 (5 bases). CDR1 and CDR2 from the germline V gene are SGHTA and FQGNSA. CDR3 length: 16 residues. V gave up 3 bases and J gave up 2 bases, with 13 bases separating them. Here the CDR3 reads CASSFRYGGNTGELFF. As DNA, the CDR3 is TGTGCCAGCAGCTTTCGTTATGGAGGCAACACCGGGGAGCTGTTTTTT.

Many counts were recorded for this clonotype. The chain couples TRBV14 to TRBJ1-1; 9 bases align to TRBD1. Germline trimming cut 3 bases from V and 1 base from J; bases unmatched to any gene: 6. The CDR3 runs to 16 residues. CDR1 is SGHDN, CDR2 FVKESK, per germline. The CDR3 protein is CASSHGQGFGNTEAFF. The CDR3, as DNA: TGTGCCAGCAGCCACGGACAGGGGTTCGGGAACACTGAAGCTTTCTTT.

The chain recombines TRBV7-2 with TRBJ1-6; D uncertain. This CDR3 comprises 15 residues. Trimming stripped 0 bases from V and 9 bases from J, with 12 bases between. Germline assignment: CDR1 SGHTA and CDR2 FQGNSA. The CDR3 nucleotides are TGTGCCAGCAGCTTAGCACTTCGTTTACCTTCACCCCTCCACTTT. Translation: CASSLALRLPSPLHF.

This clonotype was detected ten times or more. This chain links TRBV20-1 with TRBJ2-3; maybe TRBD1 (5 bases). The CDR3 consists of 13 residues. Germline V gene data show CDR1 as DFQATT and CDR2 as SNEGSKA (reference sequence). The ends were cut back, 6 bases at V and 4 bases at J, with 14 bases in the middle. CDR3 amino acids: CSALKGKADTQYF. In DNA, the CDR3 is TGCAGTGCCCTGAAGGGGAAGGCAGATACGCAGTATTTT.

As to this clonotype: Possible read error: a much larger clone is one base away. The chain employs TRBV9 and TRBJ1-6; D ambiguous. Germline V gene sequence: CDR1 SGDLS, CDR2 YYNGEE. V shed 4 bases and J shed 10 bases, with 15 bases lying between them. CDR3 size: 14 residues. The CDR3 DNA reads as TGTGCCAGCAGCCAAGCCCAGGATAGGTCACCCCTCCACTTT. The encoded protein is CASSQAQDRSPLHF. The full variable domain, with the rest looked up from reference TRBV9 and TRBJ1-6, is DSGVTQTPKHLITATGQRVTLRCSPRSGDLSVYWYQQSLDQGLQFLIQYYNGEERAKGNILERFSAQQFPDLHSELNLSSLELGDSALYFCASSQAQDRSPLHFGNGTRLTVT.

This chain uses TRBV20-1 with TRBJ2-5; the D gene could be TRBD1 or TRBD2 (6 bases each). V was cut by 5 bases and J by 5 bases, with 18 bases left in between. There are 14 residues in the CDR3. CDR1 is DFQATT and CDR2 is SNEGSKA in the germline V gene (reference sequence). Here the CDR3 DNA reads TGCAGTGCTCACCGTTACGGGGGCTGGGAGACCCAGTACTTC. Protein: CSAHRYGGWETQYF.

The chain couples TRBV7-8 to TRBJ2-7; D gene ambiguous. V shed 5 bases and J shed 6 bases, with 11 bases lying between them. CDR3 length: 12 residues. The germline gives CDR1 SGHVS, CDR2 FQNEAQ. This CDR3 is CASSHHDGEQYF. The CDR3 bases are TGTGCCAGCAGCCACCACGACGGCGAGCAGTACTTC.

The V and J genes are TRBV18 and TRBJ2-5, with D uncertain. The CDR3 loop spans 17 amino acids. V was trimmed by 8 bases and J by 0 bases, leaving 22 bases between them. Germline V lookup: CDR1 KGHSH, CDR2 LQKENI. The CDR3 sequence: CASLHEAQARYQETQYF. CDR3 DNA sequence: TGTGCCAGCCTTCATGAGGCTCAAGCCCGGTACCAAGAGACCCAGTACTTC.

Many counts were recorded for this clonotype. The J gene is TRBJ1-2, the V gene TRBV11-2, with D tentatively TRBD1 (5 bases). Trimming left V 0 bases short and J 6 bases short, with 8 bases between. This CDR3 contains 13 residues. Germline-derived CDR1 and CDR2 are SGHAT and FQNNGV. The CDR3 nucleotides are TGTGCCAGCAGCTTAGACAGGGCAGATGGCTACACCTTC. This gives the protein CASSLDRADGYTF.

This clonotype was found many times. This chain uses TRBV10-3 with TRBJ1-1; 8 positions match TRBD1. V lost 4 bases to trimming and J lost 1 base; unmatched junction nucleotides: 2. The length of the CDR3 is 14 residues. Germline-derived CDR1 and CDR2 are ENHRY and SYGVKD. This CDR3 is CAISAGQGNTEAFF. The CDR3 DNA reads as TGTGCCATCAGTGCCGGACAGGGGAACACTGAAGCTTTCTTT.

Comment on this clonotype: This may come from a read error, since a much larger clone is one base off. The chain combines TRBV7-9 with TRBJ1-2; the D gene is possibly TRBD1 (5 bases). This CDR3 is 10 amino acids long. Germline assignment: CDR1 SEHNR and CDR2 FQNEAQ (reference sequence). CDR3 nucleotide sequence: TGTGCCAGCAGCGGGGCTGGCTACATCTTC. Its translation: CASSGAGYIF.

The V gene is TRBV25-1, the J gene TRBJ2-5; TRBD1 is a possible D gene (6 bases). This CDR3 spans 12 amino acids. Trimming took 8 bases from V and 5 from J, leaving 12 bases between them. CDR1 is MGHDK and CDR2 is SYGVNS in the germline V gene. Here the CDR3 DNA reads TGTGCCAGCGGACCAGGGGCGGAGACCCAGTACTTC. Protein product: CASGPGAETQYF. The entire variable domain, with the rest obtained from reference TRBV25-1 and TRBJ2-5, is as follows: EADIYQTPRYLVIGTGKKITLECSQTMGHDKMYWYQQDPGMELHLIHYSYGVNSTEKGDLSSESTVSRIRTEHFPLTLESARPSHTSQYLCASGPGAETQYFGPGTRLLVL.

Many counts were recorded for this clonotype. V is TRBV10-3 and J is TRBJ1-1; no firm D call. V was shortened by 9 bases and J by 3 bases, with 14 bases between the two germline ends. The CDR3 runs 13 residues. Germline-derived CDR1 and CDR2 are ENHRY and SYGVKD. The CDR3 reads CAIRRPGDTEAFF. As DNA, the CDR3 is TGTGCCATTAGAAGGCCTGGTGACACTGAAGCTTTCTTT.

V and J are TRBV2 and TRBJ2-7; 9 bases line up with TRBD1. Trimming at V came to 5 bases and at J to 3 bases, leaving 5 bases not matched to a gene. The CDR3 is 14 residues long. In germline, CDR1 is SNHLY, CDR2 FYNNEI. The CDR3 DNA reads TGTGCCAGCAGTCGTGGACAGGGGAACTACGAGCAGTACTTC. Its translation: CASSRGQGNYEQYF.

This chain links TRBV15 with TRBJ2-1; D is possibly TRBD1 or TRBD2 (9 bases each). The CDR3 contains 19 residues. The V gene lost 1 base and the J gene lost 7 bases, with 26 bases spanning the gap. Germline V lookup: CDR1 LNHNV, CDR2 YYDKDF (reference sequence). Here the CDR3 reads CATSRAFGGLAGQGNEQFF. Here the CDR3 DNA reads TGTGCCACCAGCAGAGCCTTCGGAGGGCTAGCGGGACAGGGAAATGAGCAGTTCTTC.

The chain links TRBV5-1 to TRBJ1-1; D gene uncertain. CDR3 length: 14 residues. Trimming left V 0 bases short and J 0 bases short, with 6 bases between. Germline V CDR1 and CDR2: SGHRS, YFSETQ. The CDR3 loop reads CASSLAQMNTEAFF. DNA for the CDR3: TGCGCCAGCAGCTTGGCACAGATGAACACTGAAGCTTTCTTT.

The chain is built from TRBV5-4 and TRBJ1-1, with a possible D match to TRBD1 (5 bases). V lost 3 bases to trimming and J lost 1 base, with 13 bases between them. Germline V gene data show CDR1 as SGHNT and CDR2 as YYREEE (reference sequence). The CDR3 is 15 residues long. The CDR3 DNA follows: TGTGCCAGCAGCTCCGGGACGGACGGGAACACTGAAGCTTTCTTT. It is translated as CASSSGTDGNTEAFF.

This CDR3 is CASSHSTGNIAFF. The DNA of the CDR3 is TGTGCCAGCAGCCACTCGACAGGTAATATCGCTTTCTTT. The V gene is TRBV7-9, the J gene TRBJ1-1; maybe TRBD1 (6 bases). This CDR3 has 13 amino acids. Germline CDR1 reads SEHNR; CDR2 reads FQNEAQ (reference sequence). Trimming took off 5 bases at V and 11 bases at J, with 18 bases between the two ends.

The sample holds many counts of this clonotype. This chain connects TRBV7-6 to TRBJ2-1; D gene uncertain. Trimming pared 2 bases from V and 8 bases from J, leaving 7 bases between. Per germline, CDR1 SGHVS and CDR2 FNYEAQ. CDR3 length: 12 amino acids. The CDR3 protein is CASSLRVDEQFF. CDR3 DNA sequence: TGTGCCAGCAGCTTACGCGTCGATGAGCAGTTCTTC.

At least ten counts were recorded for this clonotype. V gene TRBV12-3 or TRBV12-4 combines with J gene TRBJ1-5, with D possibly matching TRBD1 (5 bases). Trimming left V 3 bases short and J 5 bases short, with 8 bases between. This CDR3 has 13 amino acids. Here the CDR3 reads CASSFGGDQPQHF. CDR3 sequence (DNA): TGTGCCAGCAGTTTTGGGGGGGATCAGCCCCAGCATTTT.

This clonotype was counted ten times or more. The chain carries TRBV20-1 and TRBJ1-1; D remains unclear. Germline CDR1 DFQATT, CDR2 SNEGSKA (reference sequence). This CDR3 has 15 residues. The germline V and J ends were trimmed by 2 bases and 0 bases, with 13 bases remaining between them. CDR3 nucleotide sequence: TGCAGTGCTAGACCCCTGGGTACAGTGAACACTGAAGCTTTCTTT. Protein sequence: CSARPLGTVNTEAFF.